These 9 T cell receptor beta chains were sequenced from one sample in a study of graft-versus-host responses after intestinal transplantation. Clones were sequenced by immunoSEQ multiplex PCR, and TCRdb holds only the in-frame ones, with some missing. The profile shows about 83,000 clones, 85% to 90% of them singletons. Which antigens these TCRs recognize remains unknown. The sample consisted of unstimulated CD4+ T cells sorted from spleen or lymph node cells, taken before intestinal transplant. The receptors here all came from a human donor who received an intestinal transplant.

The chain employs TRBV6-1 and TRBJ1-5, with D tentatively TRBD1 (5 bases). Germline values: CDR1 MNHNS, CDR2 SASEGT. CDR3 size: 15 residues. V was clipped by 5 bases and J by 0 bases, with 11 bases between them. CDR3 sequence: CASSLERGSNQPQHF. CDR3 in DNA: TGTGCCAGCAGTCTGGAAAGGGGTAGCAATCAGCCCCAGCATTTT.

The V and J genes are TRBV7-9 and TRBJ2-5; a weak D match, TRBD1 (6 bases). The CDR3 contains 14 residues. Trimming took 9 bases from V and 1 from J, leaving 15 bases between them. CDR1 is SEHNR and CDR2 is FQNEAQ in the germline V gene (reference sequence). The CDR3 DNA sequence: TGTGCCAGACCCTTACGGGACATCCAAGAGACCCAGTACTTC. Encoded protein: CARPLRDIQETQYF.

The chain couples TRBV21-1 to TRBJ1-6. TRBV21-1 is an annotated pseudogene. The CDR3 runs 14 residues. In DNA form, the CDR3 reads TGTGCCAGCAGCAAAGAACCACCGGGATCCCCCCTCCACTTT. It specifies CASSKEPPGSPLHF.

The rearrangement links TRBV13 to TRBJ2-3; the D gene is possibly TRBD1 (5 bases). The length of the CDR3 is 15 residues. Trimming took off 4 bases at V and 1 base at J, with 12 bases between the two ends. Germline loops: CDR1 PRHDT, CDR2 FYEKMQ (reference sequence). CDR3 DNA: TGTGCCAGCAGCTACTTGGGGCCGGGCACAGATACGCAGTATTTT. Its protein is CASSYLGPGTDTQYF.

This clone was recorded only once. The rearrangement joins TRBV5-1 to TRBJ2-3; no clear D. CDR3 length: 15 amino acids. V lost 1 base and J 0 bases, leaving 9 bases between the germline ends. CDR1 is SGHRS and CDR2 is YFSETQ in the germline V gene. Here the CDR3 DNA reads TGCGCCAGCAGCTTGTCCAGGTTAAGCACAGATACGCAGTATTTT. It specifies CASSLSRLSTDTQYF.

The chain joins TRBV5-1 to TRBJ2-5, with 7 bases matching TRBD1. CDR1 is SGHRS, CDR2 YFSETQ, per germline. J lost 5 bases, V lost 4 bases, and 11 bases had no gene match. The CDR3 totals 15 residues. For the CDR3, the DNA is TGCGCCAGCAGCATCTCGACAGGGTTCGGGGAGACCCAGTACTTC. This codes for CASSISTGFGETQYF.

The V call is TRBV19, the J call TRBJ1-2, with D perhaps matching TRBD1 (5 bases). The germline V gene encodes CDR1 LNHDA and CDR2 SQIVND (reference sequence). CDR3 length: 12 residues. The V and J ends lost 7 bases and 7 bases respectively, with 13 bases between them. For the CDR3, the DNA is TGTGCCAGTACCCCCGGCCAGGGTGGCTACACCTTC. Amino acids: CASTPGQGGYTF.

J is TRBJ2-3 and V is TRBV27; no clear D gene. The CDR3 runs to 15 residues. In germline, CDR1 is MNHEY, CDR2 SMNVEV (reference sequence). V lost 3 bases to trimming and J lost 0 bases, with 10 bases between them. The DNA of the CDR3 is TGTGCCAGCAGTTTTAGACTGCGAAGCACAGATACGCAGTATTTT. Translated: CASSFRLRSTDTQYF.

This chain joins TRBV2 and TRBJ2-7; 11 nucleotides align to TRBD1. CDR1 SNHLY and CDR2 FYNNEI come from the germline V gene. The junction had 3 bases not matched to a gene; V was cut back by 5 bases and J by 3 bases. The CDR3 runs to 14 residues. The DNA of the CDR3 is TGTGCCAGCAGTTACGGGACAGGGGGCTACGAGCAGTACTTC. Its protein is CASSYGTGGYEQYF.